The TCR beta chain described here comes from a study of blood T cell repertoires in COVID-19. This clone came up once. V dropped 5 bases and J dropped 5 bases, with 12 bases sitting between them. The CDR3 extends over 13 amino acids. Germline lookup yields CDR1 SGHTA and CDR2 FQGNSA. Measured with immunoSEQ multiplex PCR; TCRdb has only the in-frame clones, and not every one. The sample lists about 250,000 clones; approximately 90% were seen once. The TCR was taken from a woman aged 30 to 39 with active or convalescent COVID-19. The sample comprised peripheral blood. The rearrangement links TRBV7-2 to TRBJ1-2; D is perhaps TRBD1 (5 bases). The CDR3, as DNA: TGTGCCAGCAGCAGAGACAGCCAGTATGGCTACACCTTC. It encodes CASSRDSQYGYTF.